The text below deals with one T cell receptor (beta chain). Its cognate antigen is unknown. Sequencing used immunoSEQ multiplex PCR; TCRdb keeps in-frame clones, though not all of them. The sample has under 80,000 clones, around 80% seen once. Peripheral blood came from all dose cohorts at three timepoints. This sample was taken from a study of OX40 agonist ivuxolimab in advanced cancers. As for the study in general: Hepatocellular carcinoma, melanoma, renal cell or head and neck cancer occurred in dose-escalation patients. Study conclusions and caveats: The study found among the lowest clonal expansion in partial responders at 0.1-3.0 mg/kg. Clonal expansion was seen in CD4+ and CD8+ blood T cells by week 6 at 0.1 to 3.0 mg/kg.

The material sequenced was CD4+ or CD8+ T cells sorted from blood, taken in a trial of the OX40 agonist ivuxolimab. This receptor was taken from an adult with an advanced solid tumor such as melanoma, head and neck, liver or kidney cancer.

The CDR3 reads CASSFGALNTEAFF. The CDR3 bases are TGTGCCAGTAGTTTTGGGGCCCTGAACACTGAAGCTTTCTTT. This sequence joins TRBV19 and TRBJ1-1; the D gene is possibly TRBD1 (5 bases). The CDR3 runs 14 residues. CDR1 is LNHDA, CDR2 SQIVND, per germline (reference sequence). V gave up 5 bases and J gave up 0 bases, with 10 bases separating them.